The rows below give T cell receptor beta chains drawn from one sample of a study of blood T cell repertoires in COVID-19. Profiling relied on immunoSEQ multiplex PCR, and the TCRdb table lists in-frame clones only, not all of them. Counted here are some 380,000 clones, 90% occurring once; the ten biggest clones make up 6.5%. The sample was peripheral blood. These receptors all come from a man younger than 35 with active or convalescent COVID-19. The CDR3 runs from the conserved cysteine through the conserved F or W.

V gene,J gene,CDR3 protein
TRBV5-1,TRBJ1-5,CASSLAFGYQPQHF
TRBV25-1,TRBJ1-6,CASSRTGQNSPLHF
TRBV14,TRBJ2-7,CASSQVIPGLAGGRSSYEQYF
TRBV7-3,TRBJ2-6,CASSFLSQGGSGANVLTF
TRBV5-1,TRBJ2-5,CASSSGLAKETQYF
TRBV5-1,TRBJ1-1,CASSWDNGEAFF
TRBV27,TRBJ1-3,CASSEGSRAGNTIYF
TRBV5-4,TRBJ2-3,CASSLAGLTDTQYF
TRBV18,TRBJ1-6,CASSPVRSSYNSPLHF
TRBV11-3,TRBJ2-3,CASSFRDSRRVTDTQYF
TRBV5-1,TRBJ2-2,CASSPEGRAGELFF
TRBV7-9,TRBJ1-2,CASSPRVGSYGYTF
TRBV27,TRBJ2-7,CASGLALYEQYF
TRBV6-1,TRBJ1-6,CASSEGGASYNSPLHF
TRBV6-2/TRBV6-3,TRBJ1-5,CASSFRGAQPQHF
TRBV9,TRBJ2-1,CASSVDAGGMNNEQFF
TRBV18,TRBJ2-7,CASSPGTQGEQYF
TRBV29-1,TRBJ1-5,CSAIAGAGQPQHF
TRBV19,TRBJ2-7,CASSLSPGQSYPHEQYF
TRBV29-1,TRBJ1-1,CSALQGPNEAFF
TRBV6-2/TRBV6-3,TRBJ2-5,CASSWRQETQYF
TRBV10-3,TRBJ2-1,CAISESGGGQFF
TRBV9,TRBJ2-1,CASSPRLVGSHNEQFF
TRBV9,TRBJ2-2,CASSAAGRNTGELFF
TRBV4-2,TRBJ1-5,CASSPVPGQYSNQPQHF
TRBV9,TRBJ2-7,CASSPPRFPYEQYF
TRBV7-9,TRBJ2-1,CASSPPTGAGVAEQFF
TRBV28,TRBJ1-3,CASSSGDNSGNTIYF
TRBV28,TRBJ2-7,CASSRPQGASYEQYF
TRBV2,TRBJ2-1,CASSERVTYNEQFF
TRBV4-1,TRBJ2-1,CASSQDRPEYNEQFF
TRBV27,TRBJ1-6,CASSFWGVNSPLHF